These 19 T cell receptor beta chains were sequenced from one sample in a study of response to subunit inactivated influenza vaccine. Via MiXCR, TCRdb re-called the RT-PCR reads, giving one row per CDR3 protein. The sample records around 530,000 distinct CDR3 sequences, 12% being singletons. Sequencing was performed on PBMCs from blood, taken on the day of vaccination. The receptor source for this set is a man aged 45-65 years who received an inactivated influenza vaccine.

The sample holds many counts of this clonotype. V is TRBV20-1 and J is TRBJ2-3; D is perhaps TRBD2 (5 bases). CDR1 and CDR2 from the germline V gene are DFQATT and SNEGSKA (reference sequence). The CDR3 is 15 amino acids. V lost 6 bases and J 5 bases, leaving 21 bases between the germline ends. In DNA, the CDR3 is TGCAGTGCCCCCCTTGACGAGCTAGGGAGAGATACGCAGTATTTT. Translated: CSAPLDELGRDTQYF.

This clonotype has ten or more counts. This chain links TRBV11-2 with TRBJ2-2; D is unclear. There are 14 residues in the CDR3. V was clipped by 1 base and J by 6 bases, with 9 bases between them. Germline CDR1 SGHAT, CDR2 FQNNGV. CDR3 amino acids: CASSLGVVPGELFF. CDR3 DNA: TGTGCCAGCAGCTTAGGTGTCGTTCCCGGGGAGCTGTTTTTT. Using reference TRBV11-2 and TRBJ2-2 for the parts outside the CDR3, the full variable domain is EAGVAQSPRYKIIEKRQSVAFWCNPISGHATLYWYQQILGQGPKLLIQFQNNGVVDDSQLPKDRFSAERLKGVDSTLKIQPAKLEDSAVYLCASSLGVVPGELFFGEGSRLTVL.

This clonotype was recorded a few times. The V gene is TRBV7-6, the J gene TRBJ2-2, with a possible D match to TRBD2 (5 bases). Trimming shortened V by 2 bases and J by 1 base, and 11 bases separated the two germline ends. Per the germline V gene, CDR1 is SGHVS and CDR2 is FNYEAQ. The CDR3 loop spans 16 amino acids. In nucleotides, the CDR3 is TGTGCCAGCAGCTTATTTCCGGCGGGGAACACCGGGGAGCTGTTTTTT. Encoded protein: CASSLFPAGNTGELFF.

The V gene is TRBV5-5, the J gene TRBJ2-7, with 11 bases matching TRBD1. Germline assignment: CDR1 SGHKS and CDR2 YYEKEE (reference sequence). Trimming at V came to 4 bases and at J to 6 bases, leaving 9 bases not matched to a gene. The CDR3 runs to 15 residues. DNA for the CDR3: TGTGCCAGCAGCCAAATGGTGGGACAGGGGGGCGAGCAGTACTTC. Its protein is CASSQMVGQGGEQYF.

This clonotype has more than one count but fewer than ten. The chain has TRBV30 and TRBJ2-2; the D is unclear. V was shortened by 5 bases and J by 1 base, with 11 bases between the two germline ends. CDR3 length: 14 residues. CDR1 is GTSNPN and CDR2 is SVGIG in the germline V gene (reference sequence). The CDR3 DNA is TGTGCCTGGCGGCGGCGACAGAACACCGGGGAGCTGTTTTTT. This codes for CAWRRRQNTGELFF. Full variable domain (remainder filled in from reference TRBV30 and TRBJ2-2): SQTIHQWPATLVQPVGSPLSLECTVEGTSNPNLYWYRQAAGRGLQLLFYSVGIGQISSEVPQNLSASRPQDRQFILSSKKLLLSDSGFYLCAWRRRQNTGELFFGEGSRLTVL.

The sample holds a few counts of this clonotype. The rearrangement joins TRBV7-9 to TRBJ1-2; D call uncertain. This CDR3 is 16 amino acids long. Trimming shortened V by 1 base and J by 1 base, and 13 bases separated the two germline ends. Germline V gene sequence: CDR1 SEHNR, CDR2 FQNEAQ (reference sequence). As DNA, the CDR3 is TGTGCCAGCAGCTTAGGCCTATCGACAAATAACTATGGCTACACCTTC. It translates to CASSLGLSTNNYGYTF.

This clonotype has more than one count but fewer than ten. The CDR3 spells CASTWTGGLNEQYF. The CDR3 region has the DNA TGTGCCAGCACCTGGACAGGGGGCCTCAACGAGCAGTACTTC. This chain links TRBV6-2 or TRBV6-3 with TRBJ2-7, with 11 positions matching TRBD1. Germline values: CDR1 MNHEY, CDR2 SVGEGT. The J segment lost 5 bases and the V segment lost 7 bases, leaving 7 bases of the junction unmatched. This CDR3 comprises 14 residues.

This clonotype was counted between two and nine times. CDR3 nucleotides: TGTGCCAGCAGCCAAGATACCCCCCTAAGGGGAGATACGCAGTATTTT. It encodes CASSQDTPLRGDTQYF. The chain recombines TRBV3-1 with TRBJ2-3, with D tentatively TRBD1 (5 bases). Trimming left V 0 bases short and J 5 bases short, with 15 bases between. Germline CDR1 and CDR2: LGHDT and YNNKEL (reference sequence). The CDR3 is 16 amino acids.

The V gene is TRBV6-1, the J gene TRBJ2-7; D may be TRBD1 (5 bases). This CDR3 comprises 15 residues. The germline V gene encodes CDR1 MNHNS and CDR2 SASEGT. V was trimmed by 6 bases and J by 4 bases, leaving 19 bases between them. CDR3 sequence (DNA): TGTGCCAGCAGCCAAGCAGGGAAAGGCGAGTACGAGCAGTACTTC. It codes for CASSQAGKGEYEQYF.

This clonotype was observed many times. The chain couples TRBV5-5 to TRBJ2-5; 8 bases are shared with TRBD1. The CDR3 spans 14 residues. Germline trimming cut 4 bases from V and 3 bases from J; bases unmatched to any gene: 5. The germline CDR1 and CDR2 sequences are SGHKS and YYEKEE (reference sequence). CDR3 in amino acids: CASSPGQAKETQYF. The CDR3 nucleotides are TGTGCCAGCAGCCCGGGACAGGCTAAAGAGACCCAGTACTTC.

The chain has TRBV7-2 and TRBJ2-3; D gene ambiguous. The CDR3 has 15 amino acids. V was pared by 0 bases and J by 0 bases, with 7 bases between. Germline V gene data show CDR1 as SGHTA and CDR2 as FQGNSA. CDR3: CASSLATSSTDTQYF. In DNA, the CDR3 is TGTGCCAGCAGCTTAGCAACATCAAGCACAGATACGCAGTATTTT.

The chain combines TRBV29-1 with TRBJ2-7; D assignment may be TRBD1 or TRBD2 (5 bases each). The CDR3 is 12 residues long. The ends were cut back, 6 bases at V and 3 bases at J, with 12 bases in the middle. The germline gives CDR1 SQVTM, CDR2 ANQGSEA. DNA of the CDR3: TGCAGCGTCTGGGACGCTGGCTACGAGCAGTACTTC. Protein sequence: CSVWDAGYEQYF.

The table lists this clonotype with many counts. The chain links TRBV29-1 to TRBJ2-3; 7 nucleotides align to TRBD1. This CDR3 has 15 amino acids. J was trimmed by 2 bases and V by 4 bases; bases with no gene match: 9. CDR1 and CDR2 (germline): SQVTM, ANQGSEA. The CDR3 region is CSVGGTVYLTDTQYF. The CDR3 region has the DNA TGCAGCGTTGGGGGGACAGTCTACCTCACAGATACGCAGTATTTT.

The sample holds a few counts of this clonotype. The chain employs TRBV4-1 and TRBJ2-5, with 9 bases lining up with TRBD2. The CDR3 contains 16 residues. Unmatched junction bases numbered 6, after V lost 0 bases and J lost 4 bases. Germline V gene lookup returns CDR1 MGHRA and CDR2 YSYEKL. CDR3 amino acids: CASSQDPAGGRETQYF. DNA for the CDR3: TGCGCCAGCAGCCAAGATCCGGCGGGGGGGCGAGAGACCCAGTACTTC.

This clonotype was counted only a few times. The chain recombines TRBV5-1 with TRBJ2-3; possibly TRBD1 for D (5 bases). Trimming removed 4 bases from V and 4 bases from J, with 16 bases in between. The CDR3 runs to 15 residues. Germline lookup yields CDR1 SGHRS and CDR2 YFSETQ. The CDR3 nucleotides are TGCGCCAGCAGCCTCGACAGTCGCGGACCAGATACGCAGTATTTT. Amino acid sequence: CASSLDSRGPDTQYF.

In this sample, this clonotype turned up a few times. The chain recombines TRBV12-3 or TRBV12-4 with TRBJ2-4, with TRBD2 matching 8 bases. This CDR3 region has 15 residues. Trimming at V came to 6 bases and at J to 5 bases, leaving 9 bases not matched to a gene. CDR3 bases: TGTGCCAGCAGCTCTGGCGGGAGGTGGGAAAACATTCAGTACTTC. Translating gives CASSSGGRWENIQYF.

The table lists this clonotype with many counts. The chain recombines TRBV27 with TRBJ1-1; D is possibly TRBD1 (6 bases). With 3 bases removed from V and 6 bases from J, the gap between germline ends came to 14 bases. The CDR3 runs 14 residues. Germline-derived CDR1 and CDR2 are MNHEY and SMNVEV (reference sequence). The CDR3 DNA follows: TGTGCCAGCAGTTTGTATTGGGGGGCGCCTGAAGCTTTCTTT. It specifies CASSLYWGAPEAFF.

For this clonotype: A clone one base away is much larger, so this may be a read error. This chain links TRBV3-1 with TRBJ2-3; the D is unclear. Trimming took 5 bases from V and 5 from J, leaving 11 bases between them. The CDR3 loop spans 13 amino acids. CDR1 LGHDT and CDR2 YNNKEL come from the germline V gene (reference sequence). Here the CDR3 reads CASSGPSEDTQYF. CDR3 nucleotide sequence: TGTGCCAGCAGCGGGCCTAGTGAAGATACGCAGTATTTT.

This chain uses TRBV9 with TRBJ2-2, with TRBD1 identical over 8 bases. V lost 3 bases and J lost 4; bases outside the gene matches: 5. The CDR3 covers 15 residues. The germline gives CDR1 SGDLS, CDR2 YYNGEE. For the CDR3, the DNA is TGTGCCAGCAGCGGGGGACAGGCCGCCACCGGGGAGCTGTTTTTT. Its translation is CASSGGQAATGELFF.